This is a list of T cell receptor beta chains from one sample in a study of HIV-infected patients and healthy controls. TCRdb analysed the 5' RACE reads with MiXCR anew, one entry per CDR3 protein. The sample lists around 21,000 distinct CDR3 sequences, more than 8% seen once, with 2.6% in the top ten. What was sequenced was blood. Receptor source: an adult in good health. The CDR3 runs from the conserved cysteine through the conserved F or W. The order of the fields is J gene, V gene, D gene, clone size, CDR3 protein. The D gene is left open where the match is weak. Not all rows give a size; the values are once, few, many and, for expanded clones, a class.

TRBJ2-2	TRBV28	-	many	CASRKRMNTGELFF
TRBJ1-1	TRBV4-2	-	-	CASSQDRTNTEAFF
TRBJ2-3	TRBV25-1	-	medium-sized	CASSDRGRADTQYF
TRBJ2-5	TRBV6-5	-	many	CASSSKPRRFQETQYF
TRBJ2-1	TRBV7-2	-	-	CASSLVALALNEQFF
TRBJ2-3	TRBV27	-	many	CASSLQQLPTDTQYF
TRBJ2-1	TRBV6-2/TRBV6-3	-	many	CASSTRGAEQFF
TRBJ1-3	TRBV6-6	-	-	CSSSLHAGTLSGNTIYF
TRBJ1-1	TRBV7-9	-	many	CASSSRVAGEVRNTEAFF
TRBJ2-2	TRBV3-1	-	many	CASSPLGVTTANTGELFF
TRBJ1-2	TRBV18	-	few	CASSPQDTNYGYTF
TRBJ1-2	TRBV28	-	medium-sized	CASRQDFSYGYTF
TRBJ2-7	TRBV12-3/TRBV12-4	-	many	CASSFQRPYEQYF
TRBJ2-7	TRBV7-2	-	-	CASSGTRSYEQYF
TRBJ2-5	TRBV19	-	-	CASSIATQNQETQYF
TRBJ1-4	TRBV19	-	-	CASLGRGNEKLFF
TRBJ1-1	TRBV12-3/TRBV12-4	-	medium-sized	CASSLVATEAFF
TRBJ1-5	TRBV6-6	-	many	CASMDLPLSNQPQHF
TRBJ1-5	TRBV6-5	-	many	CASSYSRGGQPQHF
TRBJ2-1	TRBV7-9	TRBD2	medium-sized	CASSLEGTSGSRPFNEQFF
TRBJ2-1	TRBV12-3/TRBV12-4	-	many	CASSFMGYEQFF
TRBJ2-1	TRBV6-5	-	-	CASSYSTNEQFF
TRBJ2-3	TRBV5-1	-	many	CATTPGNRFPSQHTQYF
TRBJ2-1	TRBV29-1	-	many	CSVWPGGGEQFF
TRBJ2-3	TRBV5-1	TRBD2	few	CASSSEMAGGSTDTQYF
TRBJ2-5	TRBV6-5	-	many	CASSYNSQETQYF
TRBJ2-6	TRBV25-1	-	many	CASSGLIRSGANVLTF
TRBJ2-5	TRBV7-2	-	many	CASSLGRRETQYF
TRBJ1-5	TRBV4-1	-	many	CASSQVWVSNQPQHF
TRBJ2-2	TRBV9	-	many	CASRRGPNTGELFF
TRBJ2-2	TRBV4-3	-	few	CASRNIRGTGELFF
TRBJ2-5	TRBV7-2	-	many	CASSPYGRRETQYF
TRBJ2-5	TRBV2	TRBD2	many	CASTGLVSPQETQYF
TRBJ2-7	TRBV27	-	-	CASSLYAVGSYEQYF
TRBJ2-6	TRBV6-2/TRBV6-3	-	medium-sized	CASSKDAGASGANVLTF
TRBJ2-3	TRBV28	TRBD2	many	CASSLSLAGDYYPYTQYF
TRBJ2-1	TRBV5-1	-	many	CASSLVLGHFNEQFF
TRBJ2-3	TRBV7-2	-	many	CASSLFASTDTQYF
TRBJ2-2	TRBV6-2/TRBV6-3	TRBD1	many	CASSHTGAGELFF
TRBJ2-1	TRBV14	-	many	CASSQDMPSILFF
TRBJ1-1	TRBV5-5	TRBD1	-	CASRRARQGYTEAFF
TRBJ1-2	TRBV6-4	TRBD1	many	CASSDSAGTGGGYTF
TRBJ2-3	TRBV19	-	many	CATSGDRRRDTQYF
TRBJ2-3	TRBV29-1	TRBD2	few	CSVRAGVDTQYF
TRBJ2-1	TRBV6-5	TRBD2	many	CASSSLGGRWNEQFF
TRBJ2-3	TRBV5-5	-	few	CASSSAGGTDTQYF
TRBJ2-1	TRBV15	-	many	CATSSGRYNEQFF
TRBJ2-6	TRBV24-1	-	-	CATSSGYSRSSGANVLTF